This T cell receptor beta chain originates from a study of CD8+ T cells in alopecia areata. Study-wide context: Treated patients were dosed with oral tofacitinib, taking 5 to 10 mg twice daily. After 6 to 18 months of tofacitinib, follow-up continued 6 months off drug.

Study-level results: More clonal than normal scalp was lesional scalp, particularly alopecia totalis/universalis.

The CDR3 runs to 13 residues. In germline, CDR1 is SQVTM, CDR2 ANQGSEA. V was shortened by 5 bases and J by 0 bases, with 10 bases between the two germline ends. RNA extraction was followed by reverse transcription into cDNA, which acted as the sequencing template. Some clones are missing from TCRdb's copy, which holds only in-frame ones; the method was immunoSEQ multiplex PCR. The sample has around 140,000 clones, approximately 49% seen once. In its sample, this clone was seen a few times. As yet, its antigen is unknown. In alopecia areata patients, both lesional scalp punch biopsies and peripheral blood were collected.

The starting material was CD8+ T cells sorted from blood, obtained at week 0. The chain is built from TRBV29-1 and TRBJ1-2, with D uncertain. This clonotype was sampled from a human donor with alopecia areata. This chain's CDR3 is CSVRAASNYGYTF. In nucleotides, the CDR3 is TGCAGCGTTAGGGCAGCTTCTAACTATGGCTACACCTTC.